The 22 T cell receptor beta chains presented below share a single source sample, sequenced in a study of read filtering for tumor transcriptome and immune sequencing. This library used roughly 370 ng RNA and molecular barcoded adaptors spanning alpha/delta and beta/gamma chains. One entry per CDR3 protein results from TCRdb running MiXCR on the reads. This table has 40,000 to 50,000 distinct CDR3 sequences, 13% appearing once. The sample comprised a population of CD138-negative cells sorted from bone marrow. The receptors shown here come from a donor aged 40 or older with multiple myeloma.

This clonotype was recorded many times. V gene TRBV29-1 combines with J gene TRBJ2-2, with D possibly matching TRBD2 (6 bases). V dropped 7 bases and J dropped 3 bases, with 6 bases sitting between them. CDR1 and CDR2 (germline): SQVTM, ANQGSEA. The CDR3 runs 11 residues. The CDR3 protein is CSGEDTGELFF. The CDR3 DNA sequence: TGCAGCGGGGAGGACACCGGGGAGCTGTTTTTT.

This clonotype was detected only a few times. V and J are TRBV4-3 and TRBJ1-2; 9 positions match TRBD1. The CDR3 is 16 residues long. Per the germline V gene, CDR1 is LGHNA and CDR2 is YSLEER. V lost 0 bases and J lost 4; bases outside the gene matches: 6. The DNA of the CDR3 is TGCGCCAGCAGCCAAGAGTGGACAGGGGTCGGCTATGGCTACACCTTC. Translated: CASSQEWTGVGYGYTF.

This clonotype occurred many times. The CDR3: CASSEGRFSSNQPQHF. The CDR3 DNA sequence: TGTGCCAGCAGTGAAGGTCGGTTCAGTAGCAATCAGCCCCAGCATTTT. The J gene is TRBJ1-5, the V gene TRBV6-1; D gene uncertain. Trimming left V 1 base short and J 0 bases short, with 10 bases between. CDR1 and CDR2 from the germline V gene are MNHNS and SASEGT. This CDR3 has 16 amino acids.

The chain joins TRBV5-4 to TRBJ2-7; unclear D gene. Germline V CDR1 and CDR2: SGHNT, YYREEE (reference sequence). The CDR3 length is 15 residues. With 5 bases removed from V and 2 bases from J, the gap between germline ends came to 17 bases. CDR3 coding DNA: TGTGCCAGCAGACCCGACATAGAAGTTCCCTACGAGCAGTACTTC. This translates into CASRPDIEVPYEQYF.

Turning to this clonotype: A much larger clonotype is one base distant, so this may be a read error. The chain employs TRBV7-8 and TRBJ2-1, with a tentative D call TRBD2 (6 bases). Germline V gene lookup returns CDR1 SGHVS and CDR2 FQNEAQ. CDR3 size: 14 residues. V dropped 10 bases and J dropped 7 bases, with 20 bases sitting between them. CDR3 sequence (DNA): TGTGCCACTCTACAAACGGGAGTACTGAATGAGCAGTTCTTC. Translating it yields CATLQTGVLNEQFF.

In this sample, this clonotype turned up a few times. This chain links TRBV7-9 with TRBJ2-7; 7 bases fit TRBD2. The CDR3 consists of 14 residues. The germline V gene has CDR1 SEHNR and CDR2 FQNEAQ (reference sequence). Unmatched junction bases numbered 6, after V lost 4 bases and J lost 3 bases. This CDR3 is CASSSREQVYEQYF. As DNA, the CDR3 is TGTGCCAGCAGCTCGCGGGAGCAGGTCTACGAGCAGTACTTC.

At least ten counts were recorded for this clonotype. The CDR3 is CSSTGPPDYGYTF. For the CDR3, the DNA is TGCAGTAGCACCGGACCCCCCGACTATGGCTACACCTTC. The chain employs TRBV20-1 and TRBJ1-2; D remains ambiguous. The CDR3 sequence is 13 residues long. Germline lookup yields CDR1 DFQATT and CDR2 SNEGSKA (reference sequence). The V end lost 8 bases, the J end lost 3 bases, and 16 bases lay between the germline ends.

This clonotype occurred many times. This sequence joins TRBV29-1 and TRBJ2-5; TRBD1 might be the D (5 bases). Germline V gives CDR1 SQVTM, CDR2 ANQGSEA. V was trimmed by 4 bases and J by 1 base, leaving 7 bases between them. This CDR3 spans 12 amino acids. CDR3 residues: CSVGQSQETQYF. DNA of the CDR3: TGCAGCGTTGGACAGAGCCAAGAGACCCAGTACTTC.

This clonotype was found many times. This sequence joins TRBV5-1 and TRBJ2-1; D possibly corresponds to TRBD1 (5 bases). Germline-derived CDR1 and CDR2 are SGHRS and YFSETQ. The V gene lost 4 bases and the J gene lost 6 bases, with 17 bases spanning the gap. This CDR3 region has 15 residues. Written as DNA, the CDR3 is TGCGCCAGCAGCCCGGGTGCAGGGTTGATCAATGAGCAGTTCTTC. Residues: CASSPGAGLINEQFF.

This clonotype occurred many times. The chain recombines TRBV12-3 or TRBV12-4 with TRBJ2-2; 10 bases are a match to TRBD2. The CDR3 length is 17 residues. V was clipped by 6 bases and J by 6 bases; unmatched bases: 13. The CDR3 loop is CASRPSAGGGLSGELFF. The CDR3 region has the DNA TGTGCCAGCAGACCTTCAGCGGGGGGGGGCCTCTCCGGGGAGCTGTTTTTT.

This clonotype was counted only a few times. Possible read error: a much larger clone is one base away. This chain connects TRBV25-1 to TRBJ2-2; D may be TRBD1 (6 bases). CDR3 length: 15 residues. Germline CDR1 MGHDK, CDR2 SYGVNS. CDR3 DNA: TGTGCCAGAAGTGAACGCGACAGGATCACCGGGGAGCTGTTTTTT. Protein sequence: CARSERDRITGELFF.

This clonotype was seen at least ten times. CDR3 DNA sequence: TGTGCCAGCTCACGGCGGGAGGGAGGTGAGGAGCAGTACTTC. Translated, it gives CASSRREGGEEQYF. This chain joins TRBV18 and TRBJ2-7; 9 positions match TRBD2. CDR3 length: 14 amino acids. Trimming removed 4 bases from V and 7 bases from J; junction bases left unmatched: 8. The germline V gene encodes CDR1 KGHSH and CDR2 LQKENI.

This clonotype was observed many times. The chain carries TRBV20-1 and TRBJ2-1, with D unresolved. CDR3 length: 13 amino acids. Germline CDR1 DFQATT, CDR2 SNEGSKA (reference sequence). V was clipped by 0 bases and J by 8 bases, with 11 bases between them. The CDR3 protein is CSARDNYWDEQFF. The CDR3 region has the DNA TGCAGTGCTAGAGATAACTATTGGGATGAGCAGTTCTTC.

This clonotype has at least ten counts. The V and J genes are TRBV11-2 and TRBJ2-1; TRBD1 agrees at 10 bases. Germline V gene sequence: CDR1 SGHAT, CDR2 FQNNGV. CDR3 size: 15 residues. Trimming at V came to 5 bases and at J to 3 bases, leaving 4 bases not matched to a gene. CDR3 sequence: CASSIRDRGYNEQFF. CDR3 sequence (DNA): TGTGCCAGCAGCATCCGGGACAGGGGCTACAATGAGCAGTTCTTC.

This clonotype was counted ten times or more. The chain joins TRBV7-2 to TRBJ2-5; the match to TRBD1 covers 10 bases. Germline V gene lookup returns CDR1 SGHTA and CDR2 FQGNSA. V lost 5 bases to trimming and J lost 5 bases; unmatched junction nucleotides: 5. The CDR3 sequence is 14 residues long. The CDR3 coding sequence is TGTGCCAGCAGCGGCGACAGGGGGCTGGAGACCCAGTACTTC. Amino acids: CASSGDRGLETQYF.

This clonotype was found many times. The final CDR3 position lacks the conserved phenylalanine or tryptophan, pointing to a likely read error. The chain links TRBV28 to TRBJ2-1; TRBD2 aligns across 11 bases. The CDR3 has 15 residues. Per the germline V gene, CDR1 is MDHEN and CDR2 is SYDVKM. With 3 bases clipped from V and 7 bases from J, the junction kept 5 bases outside the gene matches. This CDR3 is CASSFIAGGLNEQFL. DNA of the CDR3: TGTGCCAGCAGTTTTATAGCGGGAGGGCTGAATGAGCAGTTCCTC.

At least ten counts were recorded for this clonotype. This chain connects TRBV28 to TRBJ2-7; D is possibly TRBD1 (5 bases). V was trimmed by 7 bases and J by 0 bases, leaving 13 bases between them. The CDR3 is 14 residues long. Germline lookup yields CDR1 MDHEN and CDR2 SYDVKM. The CDR3 nucleotides read TGTGCCAGCACCCCGCAGACAGCCTCCTACGAGCAGTACTTC. Translating it yields CASTPQTASYEQYF.

The chain joins TRBV4-1 to TRBJ2-2, with 7 bases that match TRBD1. The CDR3 contains 19 residues. V gave up 4 bases and J gave up 3 bases; unmatched junction bases: 17. CDR1 MGHRA and CDR2 YSYEKL come from the germline V gene. Here the CDR3 reads CASSLQRDRAPLDTGELFF. CDR3 nucleotides: TGCGCCAGCAGCCTACAAAGGGACAGAGCACCGTTAGACACCGGGGAGCTGTTTTTT.

This clonotype was counted many times. The V call is TRBV11-2, the J call TRBJ2-1; D unresolved. Trimming stripped 0 bases from V and 0 bases from J, with 9 bases between. The length of the CDR3 is 16 residues. Germline CDR1 SGHAT, CDR2 FQNNGV. The CDR3, as DNA: TGTGCCAGCAGCTTAGACTCGCAGAGCTCCTACAATGAGCAGTTCTTC. Its translation is CASSLDSQSSYNEQFF. The full variable domain, its missing parts supplied by reference TRBV11-2 and TRBJ2-1, is EAGVAQSPRYKIIEKRQSVAFWCNPISGHATLYWYQQILGQGPKLLIQFQNNGVVDDSQLPKDRFSAERLKGVDSTLKIQPAKLEDSAVYLCASSLDSQSSYNEQFFGPGTRLTVL.

This clonotype was counted many times. This chain joins TRBV7-2 and TRBJ2-7; either TRBD1 or TRBD2 may supply D (5 bases each). Germline V gene sequence: CDR1 SGHTA, CDR2 FQGNSA. The CDR3 is 16 residues long. V lost 4 bases to trimming and J lost 4 bases, with 20 bases between them. The CDR3 spells CASSSSGLAGLYEQYF. The CDR3 DNA sequence: TGTGCCAGCAGCTCATCAGGGCTCGCGGGTCTGTACGAGCAGTACTTC.

Turning to this clonotype: With only one base between it and a far larger clone, this is likely a read error. V is TRBV5-5 and J is TRBJ2-6; possibly TRBD1 for D (6 bases). This CDR3 is 16 amino acids long. CDR1 SGHKS and CDR2 YYEKEE come from the germline V gene (reference sequence). CDR3 residues: CASSLDSGAGANALTF. The CDR3 DNA reads TGTGCCAGCAGCTTGGATTCAGGGGCTGGGGCCAACGCCCTGACTTTC.

About this clonotype: Since no conserved phenylalanine or tryptophan closes the CDR3, a read error is the likely cause. The chain links TRBV5-5 to TRBJ2-2, with 10 bases fitting TRBD2. CDR3 length: 18 amino acids. V dropped 4 bases and J dropped 4; count of bases not matched to a gene: 13. Germline lookup yields CDR1 SGHKS and CDR2 YYEKEE (reference sequence). CDR3 residues: CASSGRAGGPGGTGELFS. CDR3 nucleotide sequence: TGTGCCAGCAGCGGAAGAGCGGGAGGGCCTGGTGGCACCGGGGAGCTGTTTTCT.